The 19 T cell receptor beta chains in this list originate from one sample, sequenced in a study of CD8 T cells in ankylosing spondylitis. Study-level results: A motif of fewer than ten highly homologous TCR beta variants was seen as apparently characteristic of ankylosing spondylitis blood.

The antigens of these receptors remain unknown. TCRdb reprocessed the 5' RACE reads with MiXCR, giving one entry per CDR3 protein. The sample carries approximately 550,000 distinct CDR3 sequences, about 13% recorded once. Sequenced material: blood, either unsorted or a sorted T cell fraction (not recorded which). The receptors were gathered from a male donor with ankylosing spondylitis.

This clonotype was recorded a few times. The chain links TRBV5-1 to TRBJ1-2; a possible D gene is TRBD1 (6 bases). The CDR3 is made up of 15 amino acids. Trimming removed 0 bases at V and 2 bases at J, with 11 bases between. CDR1 and CDR2 from the germline V gene are SGHRS and YFSETQ. As DNA, the CDR3 is TGCGCCAGCAGCTTGGCGGCAGGGGTAAACTATGGCTACACCTTC. This codes for CASSLAAGVNYGYTF.

This clonotype occurred many times. The chain is built from TRBV12-3 or TRBV12-4 and TRBJ2-7; D gene unclear. The CDR3 totals 14 residues. The V and J ends lost 1 base and 7 bases respectively, with 14 bases between them. In DNA, the CDR3 is TGTGCCAGCAGTTTAGGAACTGGAATAGGGGAGCAGTACGTC. It codes for CASSLGTGIGEQYV.

The table lists this clonotype with many counts. The chain uses TRBV12-3 or TRBV12-4 and TRBJ1-6, with a possible D match to TRBD1 (5 bases). The CDR3 extends over 16 amino acids. V lost 5 bases to trimming and J lost 7 bases, with 18 bases between them. The CDR3: CASSPFGVGGNSPLHF. In DNA form, the CDR3 reads TGTGCCAGCAGTCCATTCGGGGTGGGGGGGAATTCACCCCTCCACTTT.

This clonotype was seen at least ten times. The chain combines TRBV12-3 or TRBV12-4 with TRBJ2-1; D remains ambiguous. Trimming took 7 bases from V and 2 from J, leaving 18 bases between them. The CDR3 totals 16 residues. The CDR3 sequence is CASNPGPQRAYNEQFF. DNA for the CDR3: TGTGCCAGCAACCCCGGGCCCCAACGTGCCTACAATGAGCAGTTCTTC.

This clonotype was counted a few times. The rearrangement links TRBV12-3 or TRBV12-4 to TRBJ2-1; 9 positions agree with TRBD1. The CDR3 has 17 amino acids. After removal of 3 bases from V and 0 bases from J, the junction contained 6 bases not matched to a gene. The CDR3 loop is CASSFGQGISSYNEQFF. CDR3 bases: TGTGCCAGCAGTTTTGGACAGGGGATAAGCTCCTACAATGAGCAGTTCTTC.

The chain carries TRBV7-2 and TRBJ2-5; 7 nucleotides match TRBD2. The J segment lost 4 bases and the V segment lost 5 bases, leaving 10 bases of the junction unmatched. This CDR3 comprises 15 residues. Germline V CDR1 and CDR2: SGHTA, FQGNSA. The CDR3 sequence: CASSAVQLASETQYF. In DNA, the CDR3 is TGTGCCAGCAGCGCGGTGCAACTAGCGTCAGAGACCCAGTACTTC. Supplemented by reference TRBV7-2 and TRBJ2-5, the full variable domain reads GAGVSQSPSNKVTEKGKDVELRCDPISGHTALYWYRQSLGQGLEFLIYFQGNSAPDKSGLPSDRFSAERTGGSVSTLTIQRTQQEDSAVYLCASSAVQLASETQYFGPGTRLLVL.

This clonotype was counted between two and nine times. This sequence joins TRBV7-8 and TRBJ2-1; the D gene is possibly TRBD2 (5 bases). The length of the CDR3 is 15 residues. Trimming cost V 1 base and J 8 bases, with 15 bases left between them. Germline V lookup: CDR1 SGHVS, CDR2 FQNEAQ. The CDR3 sequence: CASSLERWGADEQFF. The CDR3 nucleotides read TGTGCCAGCAGCTTAGAGCGGTGGGGAGCGGATGAGCAGTTCTTC.

This clonotype was seen a handful of times. The chain couples TRBV5-5 to TRBJ1-2; 7 bases line up with TRBD1. The CDR3 runs 13 residues. With V trimmed by 4 bases and J by 1 base, 1 base remained unmatched. Per the germline V gene, CDR1 is SGHKS and CDR2 is YYEKEE (reference sequence). For the CDR3, the DNA is TGTGCCAGCAGCGGGACAGTTAACTATGGCTACACCTTC. Translating gives CASSGTVNYGYTF.

V usage is TRBV15 and J usage is TRBJ2-3, with 9 bases that match TRBD1. The CDR3 totals 17 residues. Germline CDR1 LNHNV, CDR2 YYDKDF (reference sequence). Trimming removed 3 bases from V and 2 bases from J; junction bases left unmatched: 9. In DNA form, the CDR3 reads TGTGCCACCAGCAGTGGATTTAGGGACAGGGTCACAGATACGCAGTATTTT. Its protein product is CATSSGFRDRVTDTQYF. The full variable domain, completed using reference TRBV15 and TRBJ2-3, is DAMVIQNPRYQVTQFGKPVTLSCSQTLNHNVMYWYQQKSSQAPKLLFHYYDKDFNNEADTPDNFQSRRPNTSFCFLDIRSPGLGDTAMYLCATSSGFRDRVTDTQYFGPGTRLTVL.

The V call is TRBV13, the J call TRBJ1-1; D is possibly TRBD1 (5 bases). V was cut by 0 bases and J by 4 bases, with 18 bases left in between. This CDR3 spans 17 amino acids. Germline CDR1 reads PRHDT; CDR2 reads FYEKMQ (reference sequence). CDR3 sequence: CASSLGGAFGYGTEAFF. CDR3 coding DNA: TGTGCCAGCAGCTTAGGTGGGGCCTTCGGTTACGGCACTGAAGCTTTCTTT.

The chain has TRBV3-1 and TRBJ2-2; possibly TRBD1 for D (6 bases). Deletions cut 5 bases from V and 6 bases from J, with 13 bases between. In germline, CDR1 is LGHDT, CDR2 YNNKEL (reference sequence). The CDR3 sequence is 14 residues long. CDR3 sequence reads: CASSVSGASGELFF. The CDR3 DNA sequence: TGTGCCAGCAGCGTCTCAGGGGCATCCGGGGAGCTGTTTTTT.

This clonotype was detected many times. The rearrangement links TRBV10-3 to TRBJ2-7; no clear D. The CDR3 sequence is 17 residues long. V was pared by 0 bases and J by 7 bases, with 22 bases between. CDR1 is ENHRY, CDR2 SYGVKD, per germline. The CDR3 DNA is TGTGCCATCAGTGAGTCCGTAACCGGGCCAACAACGGAAGAGCAGTACGTC. Its protein product is CAISESVTGPTTEEQYV.

V gene TRBV7-2 combines with J gene TRBJ2-3, with no clear D. Germline V lookup: CDR1 SGHTA, CDR2 FQGNSA. CDR3 size: 13 residues. V lost 1 base and J lost 9, with 11 bases in between. The CDR3 protein is CASSLEPYQTQYF. The CDR3 nucleotides are TGTGCCAGCAGCTTAGAACCCTACCAGACGCAGTATTTT.

The rearrangement joins TRBV15 to TRBJ2-7; D unresolved. The V and J ends lost 2 bases and 1 base respectively, with 9 bases between them. The CDR3 is made up of 14 amino acids. Germline CDR1 reads LNHNV; CDR2 reads YYDKDF (reference sequence). CDR3 amino acids: CATSRPGRSYEQYF. In DNA, the CDR3 is TGTGCCACCAGCAGACCCGGCAGGTCCTACGAGCAGTACTTC.

This clonotype has more than one count but fewer than ten. The chain has TRBV6-1 and TRBJ2-5; 8 bases are a match to TRBD1. The trim removed 1 base at V and 2 bases at J, leaving 3 bases unmatched. This CDR3 is 15 amino acids long. Per the germline V gene, CDR1 is MNHNS and CDR2 is SASEGT. The CDR3 DNA sequence: TGTGCCAGCAGTGAAGGACAGGGGCTACAAGAGACCCAGTACTTC. This gives the protein CASSEGQGLQETQYF.

The table lists this clonotype with a few counts. The rearrangement links TRBV24-1 to TRBJ2-1; 10 bases align to TRBD2. The CDR3 loop spans 16 amino acids. V trimming: 4 bases; J trimming: 2 bases; junction bases outside the gene matches: 4. CDR1 and CDR2 (germline): KGHDR, SFDVKD. The CDR3, as DNA: TGTGCCACCAGTGACCCACTAGCGGGACCCTACAATGAGCAGTTCTTC. Protein: CATSDPLAGPYNEQFF.

V usage is TRBV7-8 and J usage is TRBJ2-7; 7 bases match TRBD1. The trim removed 1 base at V and 2 bases at J, leaving 2 bases unmatched. This CDR3 has 14 amino acids. CDR1 is SGHVS, CDR2 FQNEAQ, per germline. The CDR3 region is CASSLDRGPYEQYV. The CDR3 region has the DNA TGTGCCAGCAGCTTAGACAGGGGACCCTACGAGCAGTACGTC.

This CDR3 reads CASSYTRDSYEQYV. The CDR3 nucleotides are TGTGCCAGCAGCTACACAAGGGACAGCTACGAGCAGTACGTC. V is TRBV11-2 and J is TRBJ2-7; 7 bases match TRBD1. The V gene's germline CDR1 is SGHAT and CDR2 FQNNGV. V shed 4 bases, J shed 3 bases, and the junction held 6 bases outside the gene matches. This CDR3 region has 14 residues.

The rearrangement joins TRBV7-2 to TRBJ2-1, with 12 nucleotides matching TRBD2. Germline-derived CDR1 and CDR2 are SGHTA and FQGNSA. V was clipped by 6 bases and J by 5 bases; unmatched bases: 8. CDR3 length: 16 amino acids. For the CDR3, the DNA is TGTGCCAGCAGTCAAGGGCGGACTAGCGGGGACAATGAGCAGTTCTTC. Its translation is CASSQGRTSGDNEQFF.